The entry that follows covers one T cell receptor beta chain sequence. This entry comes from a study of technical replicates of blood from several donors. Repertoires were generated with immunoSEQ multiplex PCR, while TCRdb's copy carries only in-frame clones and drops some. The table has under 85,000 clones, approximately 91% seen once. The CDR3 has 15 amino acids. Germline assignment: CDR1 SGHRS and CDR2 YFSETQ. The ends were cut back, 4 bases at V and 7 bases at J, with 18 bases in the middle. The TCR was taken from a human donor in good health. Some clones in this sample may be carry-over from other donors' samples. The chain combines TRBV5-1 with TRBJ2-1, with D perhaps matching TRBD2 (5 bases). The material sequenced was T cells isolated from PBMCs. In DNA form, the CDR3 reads TGCGCCAGCAGCCCGCAGCTAGCTACGCCGAATGAGCAGTTCTTC. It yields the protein CASSPQLATPNEQFF.